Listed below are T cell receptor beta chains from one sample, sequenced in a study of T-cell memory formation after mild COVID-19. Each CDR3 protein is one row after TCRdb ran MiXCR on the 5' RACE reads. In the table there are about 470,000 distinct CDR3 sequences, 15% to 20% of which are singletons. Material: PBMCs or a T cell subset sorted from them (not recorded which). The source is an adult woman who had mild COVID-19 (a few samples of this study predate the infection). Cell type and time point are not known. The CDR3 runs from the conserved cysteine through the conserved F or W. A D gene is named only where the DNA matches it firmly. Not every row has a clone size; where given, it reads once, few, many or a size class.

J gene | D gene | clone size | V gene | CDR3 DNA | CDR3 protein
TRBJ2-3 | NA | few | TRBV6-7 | TGTGCCAGCAGTTACTGTATGGTGGCGAGCACAGATACGCAGTATTTT | CASSYCMVASTDTQYF
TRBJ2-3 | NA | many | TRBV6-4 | TGTGCCAGCAGTAGGAGGGACACAGATACGCAGTATTTT | CASSRRDTDTQYF
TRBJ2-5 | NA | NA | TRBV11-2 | TGTGCCAGCAGACAAACCAGGGTCCGGGAGACCCAGTACTTC | CASRQTRVRETQYF
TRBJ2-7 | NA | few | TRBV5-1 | TGCGCCAGCAGCCCGGCGGACGGTGCCTACGAGCAGTACTTC | CASSPADGAYEQYF
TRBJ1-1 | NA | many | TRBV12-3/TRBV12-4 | TGTGCCAGCAGTTGGGGGACTGAAGCTTTCTTT | CASSWGTEAFF
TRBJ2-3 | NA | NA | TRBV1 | TGCACCAGCAGCCAGAAGGGGGGAAGCACAGATACGCAGTATTTT | CTSSQKGGSTDTQYF
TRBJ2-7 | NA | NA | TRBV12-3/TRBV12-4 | TGTGCCAGCAGCAGCCCGGGGGCGAGGTACGAGCAGTACTTC | CASSSPGARYEQYF
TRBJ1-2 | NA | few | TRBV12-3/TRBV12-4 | TGTGCCAGCAGTCCTTTCCGGGCCAACTATGGCTACACCTTC | CASSPFRANYGYTF
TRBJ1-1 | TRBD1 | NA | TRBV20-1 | TGCAGTCCATACAGGGGCCGGACTGAAGCTTTCTTT | CSPYRGRTEAFF
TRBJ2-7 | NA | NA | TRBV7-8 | TGTGCCAGCAGCTTAGTTGAGGGAAGGCAGTACTTC | CASSLVEGRQYF
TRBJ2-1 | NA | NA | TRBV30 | TGTGCCTGGAGTGTTTCAGGGGGGCGTGAGCAGTTCTTC | CAWSVSGGREQFF
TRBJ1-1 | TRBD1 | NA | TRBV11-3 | TGTGCCAGCAGCTTAGATCAGGGGGCGAAGACTGAAGCTTTCTTT | CASSLDQGAKTEAFF
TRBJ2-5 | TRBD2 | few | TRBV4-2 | TGTGCCAGCAGCCAGGACATTGGACTAGCGGGAGTCGAGACCCAGTACTTC | CASSQDIGLAGVETQYF
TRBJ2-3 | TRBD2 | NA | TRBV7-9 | TGTGCCAGCAGCCCCCGGACTAGCGGGAGGACTAGCACAGATACGCAGTATTTT | CASSPRTSGRTSTDTQYF
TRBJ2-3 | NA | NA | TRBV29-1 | TGCAGCGTTTCCCGGGGGAGCACAGATACGCAGTATTTT | CSVSRGSTDTQYF
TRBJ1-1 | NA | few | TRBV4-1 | TGCGCCAGCAGCCAAGCGGGATTAGGGACTGAAGCTTTCTTT | CASSQAGLGTEAFF
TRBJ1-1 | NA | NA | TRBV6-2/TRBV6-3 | TGTGCCAGCAGCCGGGACTCGGCGAGCACTGAAGCTTTCTTT | CASSRDSASTEAFF
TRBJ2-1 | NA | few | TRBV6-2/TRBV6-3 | TGTGCCAGCAGTTACGAGAAGGGGCAGCTCCGGGGGAATGAGCAGTTCTTC | CASSYEKGQLRGNEQFF
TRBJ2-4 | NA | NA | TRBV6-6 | TGTGCCAGCAGTTCTCACCTTCTAGCCAAAAACATTCAGTACTTC | CASSSHLLAKNIQYF
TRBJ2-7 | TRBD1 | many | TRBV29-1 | TGCAGCGTCAGCCGGGACAGGGGCTACGAGCAGTACTTC | CSVSRDRGYEQYF
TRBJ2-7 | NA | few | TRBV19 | TGTGCCAGTAGTACCGGGACTCTATCAGGGGAGCAGTACTTC | CASSTGTLSGEQYF
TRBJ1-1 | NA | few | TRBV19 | TGTGCCAGCAAGAACGCTGTGTGGGGGGGCACTGAAGCTTTCTTT | CASKNAVWGGTEAFF